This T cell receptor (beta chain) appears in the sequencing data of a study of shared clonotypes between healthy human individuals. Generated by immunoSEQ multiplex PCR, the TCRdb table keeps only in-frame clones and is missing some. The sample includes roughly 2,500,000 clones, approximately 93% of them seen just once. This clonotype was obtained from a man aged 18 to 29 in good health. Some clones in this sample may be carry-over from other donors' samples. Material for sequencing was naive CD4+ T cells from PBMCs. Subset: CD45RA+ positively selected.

CDR3 sequence: CASRQAGANEKLFF. CDR3 DNA: TGCGCCAGCAGACAGGCGGGGGCTAATGAAAAACTGTTTTTT. The chain combines TRBV4-3 with TRBJ1-4; D possibly corresponds to TRBD1 (5 bases). Germline V gene data show CDR1 as LGHNA and CDR2 as YSLEER. Trimming removed 6 bases at V and 3 bases at J, with 11 bases between. There are 14 residues in the CDR3.